This T cell receptor (beta chain) was found in a study of T cell clonotyping in hematopoietic cell transplantation (dated by TCRdb to the early 2020s). For the study in its entirety: A total of more than 110 blood samples were gathered in the study from under 40 consecutive transplant recipients along with their related donors. Patients were recruited between 2015 and early 2017 and followed until September 2020 or death. Overall study outcomes, separate from this receptor: Just a small fraction of recipient repertoires overlapped with donor repertoires, and more than 95% appeared de novo at the given depth. A decrease in recipient TCR diversity was observed after transplant, and a progressive increase in pathologically expanded clonotypes was seen from day 30 to day 180. Broader posttransplant TCR repertoire diversity was predicted by donor and pretransplant recipient Inverse Simpson Index values. Sample size was limited, and cells were not sorted, so CD4 and CD8 repertoire contributions could not be separated.

Blood samples for TCR beta sequencing were provided by related transplant donors. Using Nuclei Lysis Solution, genomic DNA was extracted from unfractionated peripheral blood mononuclear cells that were either fresh or cryopreserved. Regarding this clone: The clone's antigen remains unknown. No much larger clone exists at a distance of one base, and base qualities are not known.

The CDR3 runs 13 residues from the cysteine to the phenylalanine. Here the CDR3 DNA is all that survives: 39 bases in frame from base 1. V is pared back by 0 bases and J by 6 bases, with 11 bases lying between the germline termini. CDR1 GTSNPN and CDR2 SVGIG are derived from the germline V gene (reference sequence). The immunoSEQ assay, a bias-controlled multiplex PCR using V- and J-specific primers, was used to amplify TCR beta CDR3 regions from genomic DNA. A second PCR step added a proprietary barcode and Illumina adapter sequences to the CDR3 amplicons. CDR3 libraries were sequenced on an Illumina MiSeq instrument. The original methods were these. Export and quality control were performed with immunoSEQ Analyzer 3.0, and downstream analyses were performed with R Bioconductor and Immunarch. Only productive rearrangements within the normalized downsampled data set were used in the calculation of repertoire metrics. Pathologically expanded clonotypes were defined as those larger than 5 templates in the normalized cohort. The Inverse Simpson Index served as the measure of repertoire diversity. To capture all clonotypes, CMV-specificity analyses were performed on the non-normalized data set. This is the immuneACCESS table as TCRdb keeps it, with only in-frame sequences that have V and J called. A part of the clones is gone; compared with another copy, unresolved V genes explain less than half, and the rest is unexplained. Clone size and V and J calls were adopted from that table, with D and trimming inferred from the DNA. Present in this sample are about 15,000 clones, about two thirds of which were seen just once. Of the sample, 8.5% to 9.5% falls within the top ten clones.

Source material: peripheral blood mononuclear cells. The TCR sequence derives from a woman in her sixties or seventies in good health. Some clones in this sample may be carry-over from other donors' samples. The V gene is TRBV30 and the J gene is TRBJ1-1; the D gene identity is not certain. Here the CDR3 is given as CAWSVPWAAEAFF. Read as DNA, the sequence is TGTGCCTGGAGTGTACCTTGGGCGGCTGAAGCTTTCTTT.